This TCR beta chain was documented in a study of blood T cell repertoires in COVID-19. Study details: PBMCs, B-cell-depleted T cells, or T cells provided the cDNA or gDNA that made up the material.

It was during active infection that Seattle patients were enrolled and then longitudinally followed. Only in-frame clones appear in the TCRdb table, and some are missing; sequencing was by immunoSEQ multiplex PCR. The sample records some 200,000 clones, 83% being singletons. V lost 0 bases to trimming and J lost 4 bases, with 13 bases between them. CDR3 length equals 16 residues. CDR1 is SGHRS and CDR2 is YFSETQ in the germline V gene. The clonotype was recovered from a woman aged 30 to 39 with COVID-19, enrolled during active disease. The genes are TRBV5-1 and TRBJ1-4; D not certain. The sequenced sample was peripheral blood. CDR3 bases: TGCGCCAGCAGCTTGGCGACATCGGCTTATAATGAAAAACTGTTTTTT. Protein: CASSLATSAYNEKLFF. Full variable domain (remainder filled in from reference TRBV5-1 and TRBJ1-4): KAGVTQTPRYLIKTRGQQVTLSCSPISGHRSVSWYQQTPGQGLQFLFEYFSETQRNKGNFPGRFSGRQFSNSRSEMNVSTLELGDSALYLCASSLATSAYNEKLFFGSGTQLSVL.